A selection of T cell receptor beta chains follows, all from one sample in a study of Graves' ophthalmopathy and Graves' hyperthyroidism. TCRdb passed the multiplex PCR reads through MiXCR, listing each CDR3 protein once. Seen here are about 740,000 distinct CDR3 sequences, about 44% observed once, and the top ten hold 40% to 45%. Sample: peripheral blood. The receptor source for this set is an adult man with Graves' ophthalmopathy. CDR3s include the opening cysteine and the closing phenylalanine or tryptophan. The order of the fields is J gene, V gene, clone size, D gene, CDR3 protein, CDR3 DNA. The D gene is left open where the match is weak. Some rows mark clone size as missing; the rest say once, few, many or name a class of expanded clone.

J gene: TRBJ2-7; V gene: TRBV29-1; clone size: NA; D gene: TRBD1; CDR3 protein: CSDRQGNEQYF; CDR3 DNA: TGCAGCGACCGACAGGGCAACGAGCAGTACTTC
J gene: TRBJ2-7; V gene: TRBV19; clone size: NA; D gene: NA; CDR3 protein: CASSIVYGGGDEQYF; CDR3 DNA: TGTGCCAGTAGTATAGTCTACGGCGGAGGGGACGAGCAGTACTTC
J gene: TRBJ1-5; V gene: TRBV2; clone size: NA; D gene: TRBD1; CDR3 protein: CASLLAGGRYQPQHF; CDR3 DNA: TGTGCCAGCTTGTTGGCAGGGGGACGTTACCAGCCCCAGCATTTT
J gene: TRBJ2-5; V gene: TRBV15; clone size: NA; D gene: NA; CDR3 protein: CATSRDGGVETQYF; CDR3 DNA: TGTGCCACCAGCAGAGACGGTGGGGTGGAGACCCAGTACTTC
J gene: TRBJ2-5; V gene: TRBV29-1; clone size: many; D gene: TRBD1; CDR3 protein: CSDYRWITGQGRETQYF; CDR3 DNA: TGCAGCGACTACAGGTGGATAACGGGACAGGGGCGGGAGACCCAGTACTTC
J gene: TRBJ1-2; V gene: TRBV20-1; clone size: few; D gene: TRBD1; CDR3 protein: CSAGLTLQGAGYGYTF; CDR3 DNA: TGCAGTGCTGGCTTGACTTTACAGGGGGCTGGGTATGGCTACACCTTC
J gene: TRBJ1-1; V gene: TRBV25-1; clone size: NA; D gene: NA; CDR3 protein: CASSARSGGTEAFF; CDR3 DNA: TGTGCCAGCAGTGCTAGATCGGGAGGGACTGAAGCTTTCTTT
J gene: TRBJ2-5; V gene: TRBV4-2; clone size: few; D gene: TRBD1; CDR3 protein: CASSHGTGRLETQYF; CDR3 DNA: TGTGCCAGCAGCCATGGGACAGGGAGATTGGAGACCCAGTACTTC
J gene: TRBJ2-7; V gene: TRBV20-1; clone size: NA; D gene: TRBD2; CDR3 protein: CSARDTGTTYEQYF; CDR3 DNA: TGCAGTGCTAGAGATACGGGGACTACCTACGAGCAGTACTTC
J gene: TRBJ1-2; V gene: TRBV2; clone size: NA; D gene: TRBD1; CDR3 protein: CASRGTGRRGYGYTF; CDR3 DNA: TGTGCCAGCAGAGGGACAGGGAGGAGGGGCTATGGCTACACCTTC
J gene: TRBJ2-5; V gene: TRBV2; clone size: NA; D gene: NA; CDR3 protein: CASSPVGVLETQYF; CDR3 DNA: TGTGCCAGCAGTCCTGTCGGGGTTCTGGAGACCCAGTACTTC
J gene: TRBJ1-4; V gene: TRBV19; clone size: many; D gene: TRBD1; CDR3 protein: CASSIGQGGKLFF; CDR3 DNA: TGTGCCAGTAGCATCGGACAGGGAGGAAAACTGTTTTTT
J gene: TRBJ2-3; V gene: TRBV5-1; clone size: NA; D gene: NA; CDR3 protein: CASSPGRTTDTQYF; CDR3 DNA: TGCGCCAGCAGCCCGGGTAGGACCACAGATACGCAGTATTTT
J gene: TRBJ2-7; V gene: TRBV20-1; clone size: NA; D gene: NA; CDR3 protein: CSASPRSLYEQYF; CDR3 DNA: TGCAGTGCTAGTCCCAGGAGTCTTTACGAGCAGTACTTC
J gene: TRBJ2-7; V gene: TRBV11-2; clone size: NA; D gene: NA; CDR3 protein: CASSKGQYYEQYF; CDR3 DNA: TGTGCCAGCAGCAAGGGCCAGTACTACGAGCAGTACTTC
J gene: TRBJ1-2; V gene: TRBV10-3; clone size: NA; D gene: NA; CDR3 protein: CAISQTGTYGYTF; CDR3 DNA: TGTGCCATCAGTCAGACAGGCACCTATGGCTACACCTTC
J gene: TRBJ1-2; V gene: TRBV2; clone size: many; D gene: NA; CDR3 protein: CASSLTGQPYYGYTF; CDR3 DNA: TGTGCCAGCAGCCTCACCGGACAACCCTACTATGGCTACACCTTC
J gene: TRBJ1-6; V gene: TRBV2; clone size: few; D gene: TRBD1; CDR3 protein: CASRPTGTNSPLHF; CDR3 DNA: TGTGCCAGCAGGCCGACAGGGACCAATTCACCCCTCCACTTT
J gene: TRBJ2-7; V gene: TRBV20-1; clone size: NA; D gene: TRBD2; CDR3 protein: CGAIGLAGVLPGYF; CDR3 DNA: TGCGGTGCGATTGGACTAGCGGGAGTCCTCCCTGGGTACTTC
J gene: TRBJ2-7; V gene: TRBV20-1; clone size: NA; D gene: NA; CDR3 protein: CSASTRDTGYLNYEQYF; CDR3 DNA: TGCAGTGCTAGTACACGGGACACAGGATACTTAAACTACGAGCAGTACTTC
J gene: TRBJ1-3; V gene: TRBV25-1; clone size: NA; D gene: NA; CDR3 protein: CASSPRTVREDTIYF; CDR3 DNA: TGTGCCAGCAGTCCCCGGACAGTCAGGGAAGACACCATATATTTT
J gene: TRBJ2-5; V gene: TRBV10-3; clone size: NA; D gene: NA; CDR3 protein: CAISSGLPAGETQYF; CDR3 DNA: TGTGCCATCAGTTCGGGACTCCCTGCTGGAGAGACCCAGTACTTC
J gene: TRBJ1-1; V gene: TRBV20-1; clone size: NA; D gene: TRBD1; CDR3 protein: CSAPGQAITEAFF; CDR3 DNA: TGCAGTGCCCCGGGACAGGCGATCACTGAAGCTTTCTTT
J gene: TRBJ2-2; V gene: TRBV12-3/TRBV12-4; clone size: NA; D gene: TRBD2; CDR3 protein: CASRRLAGDTGELFF; CDR3 DNA: TGTGCCAGCAGAAGACTAGCGGGAGACACCGGGGAGCTGTTTTTT
J gene: TRBJ1-4; V gene: TRBV6-5; clone size: few; D gene: NA; CDR3 protein: CASSYVGVGEKLFF; CDR3 DNA: TGTGCCAGCAGTTACGTAGGGGTTGGTGAAAAACTGTTTTTT
J gene: TRBJ2-7; V gene: TRBV2; clone size: many; D gene: NA; CDR3 protein: CASSETPSYEQYF; CDR3 DNA: TGTGCCAGCAGTGAGACCCCCTCCTACGAGCAGTACTTC
J gene: TRBJ2-7; V gene: TRBV7-9; clone size: few; D gene: NA; CDR3 protein: CASSPAQGLGPYEQYF; CDR3 DNA: TGTGCCAGCTCACCGGCGCAGGGCCTCGGACCCTACGAGCAGTACTTC
J gene: TRBJ1-4; V gene: TRBV29-1; clone size: many; D gene: NA; CDR3 protein: CSVDYGIDNEKLFF; CDR3 DNA: TGCAGCGTTGATTATGGGATAGATAATGAAAAACTGTTTTTT
J gene: TRBJ2-5; V gene: TRBV10-3; clone size: NA; D gene: NA; CDR3 protein: CAISDATDNETQYF; CDR3 DNA: TGTGCCATCAGTGACGCAACGGATAATGAGACCCAGTACTTC
J gene: TRBJ1-2; V gene: TRBV29-1; clone size: NA; D gene: TRBD1; CDR3 protein: CSVSTGGTNLWRYTF; CDR3 DNA: TGCAGCGTTTCGACAGGGGGGACAAATCTATGGCGCTACACCTTC
J gene: TRBJ2-7; V gene: TRBV24-1; clone size: few; D gene: TRBD1; CDR3 protein: CATSDPGQGDYEQYF; CDR3 DNA: TGTGCCACCAGTGATCCCGGACAGGGGGACTACGAGCAGTACTTC
J gene: TRBJ1-6; V gene: TRBV9; clone size: few; D gene: NA; CDR3 protein: CASSYDVDSPLHF; CDR3 DNA: TGTGCCAGCAGTTATGACGTGGATTCACCCCTCCACTTT
J gene: TRBJ1-2; V gene: TRBV10-2; clone size: NA; D gene: NA; CDR3 protein: CASAAAGNGYTF; CDR3 DNA: TGCGCCAGCGCCGCGGCCGGCAATGGCTACACCTTC
J gene: TRBJ2-7; V gene: TRBV9; clone size: once; D gene: NA; CDR3 protein: CASSSAGGALFEQYF; CDR3 DNA: TGTGCCAGCAGTTCCGCAGGAGGGGCACTCTTTGAGCAGTACTTC
J gene: TRBJ2-7; V gene: TRBV19; clone size: once; D gene: TRBD1; CDR3 protein: CASGQGLYEQYF; CDR3 DNA: TGTGCCTCGGGACAGGGATTGTACGAGCAGTACTTC
J gene: TRBJ2-5; V gene: TRBV6-6; clone size: NA; D gene: NA; CDR3 protein: CASSYSIGKETQYF; CDR3 DNA: TGTGCCAGCAGTTACTCGATAGGTAAAGAGACCCAGTACTTC
J gene: TRBJ2-5; V gene: TRBV5-5; clone size: NA; D gene: TRBD2; CDR3 protein: CASSRTSGREFETQYF; CDR3 DNA: TGTGCCAGCAGCCGGACTAGCGGGAGGGAGTTTGAGACCCAGTACTTC
J gene: TRBJ1-5; V gene: TRBV24-1; clone size: NA; D gene: TRBD1; CDR3 protein: CATSNRRGQGQPQHF; CDR3 DNA: TGTGCCACCAGCAACCGACGAGGACAGGGACAGCCCCAGCATTTT
J gene: TRBJ1-1; V gene: TRBV2; clone size: NA; D gene: TRBD1; CDR3 protein: CAWRVRTGQENTEAFF; CDR3 DNA: TGTGCCTGGAGGGTTCGGACAGGGCAGGAGAACACTGAAGCTTTCTTT
J gene: TRBJ1-2; V gene: TRBV4-2; clone size: few; D gene: TRBD1; CDR3 protein: CASSQESTGGYGYTF; CDR3 DNA: TGTGCCAGCAGCCAAGAGAGCACAGGGGGCTATGGCTACACCTTC
J gene: TRBJ2-6; V gene: TRBV24-1; clone size: many; D gene: NA; CDR3 protein: CATSGLDSGANVLTF; CDR3 DNA: TGTGCCACCAGTGGACTAGATTCTGGGGCCAACGTCCTGACTTTC
J gene: TRBJ1-2; V gene: TRBV25-1; clone size: NA; D gene: NA; CDR3 protein: CASSPRAENYGYTF; CDR3 DNA: TGCGCCAGCAGCCCGCGAGCAGAGAACTATGGCTACACCTTC
J gene: TRBJ2-5; V gene: TRBV9; clone size: few; D gene: TRBD2; CDR3 protein: CASTGSGRLWETRYF; CDR3 DNA: TGTGCCAGCACTGGGAGCGGGAGGCTCTGGGAGACCCGGTACTTC
J gene: TRBJ2-6; V gene: TRBV29-1; clone size: NA; D gene: NA; CDR3 protein: CSVVRGGQGANVLTF; CDR3 DNA: TGCAGCGTCGTTCGGGGGGGACAGGGGGCCAACGTCCTGACTTTC
J gene: TRBJ1-2; V gene: TRBV10-3; clone size: many; D gene: TRBD1; CDR3 protein: CAISGQDGGYTF; CDR3 DNA: TGTGCCATCAGCGGACAGGACGGTGGCTACACCTTC
J gene: TRBJ1-1; V gene: TRBV10-2; clone size: many; D gene: NA; CDR3 protein: CASSAEVSGTEAFF; CDR3 DNA: TGCGCCAGCAGTGCAGAGGTTTCGGGCACTGAAGCTTTCTTT
J gene: TRBJ1-4; V gene: TRBV19; clone size: NA; D gene: NA; CDR3 protein: CASSPWEGVSELFF; CDR3 DNA: TGTGCCAGTAGCCCTTGGGAGGGTGTCTCAGAACTGTTTTTT
J gene: TRBJ1-1; V gene: TRBV10-3; clone size: many; D gene: NA; CDR3 protein: CAISYTGNTEAFF; CDR3 DNA: TGTGCCATCAGTTATACAGGGAATACTGAAGCTTTCTTT
J gene: TRBJ2-2; V gene: TRBV6-6; clone size: NA; D gene: NA; CDR3 protein: CASIKDTGELFF; CDR3 DNA: TGTGCCAGCATCAAGGACACCGGGGAGCTGTTTTTT
J gene: TRBJ2-7; V gene: TRBV5-1; clone size: few; D gene: NA; CDR3 protein: CASSGNPTPSYEQYF; CDR3 DNA: TGCGCCAGCAGCGGGAATCCGACCCCTTCCTACGAGCAGTACTTC